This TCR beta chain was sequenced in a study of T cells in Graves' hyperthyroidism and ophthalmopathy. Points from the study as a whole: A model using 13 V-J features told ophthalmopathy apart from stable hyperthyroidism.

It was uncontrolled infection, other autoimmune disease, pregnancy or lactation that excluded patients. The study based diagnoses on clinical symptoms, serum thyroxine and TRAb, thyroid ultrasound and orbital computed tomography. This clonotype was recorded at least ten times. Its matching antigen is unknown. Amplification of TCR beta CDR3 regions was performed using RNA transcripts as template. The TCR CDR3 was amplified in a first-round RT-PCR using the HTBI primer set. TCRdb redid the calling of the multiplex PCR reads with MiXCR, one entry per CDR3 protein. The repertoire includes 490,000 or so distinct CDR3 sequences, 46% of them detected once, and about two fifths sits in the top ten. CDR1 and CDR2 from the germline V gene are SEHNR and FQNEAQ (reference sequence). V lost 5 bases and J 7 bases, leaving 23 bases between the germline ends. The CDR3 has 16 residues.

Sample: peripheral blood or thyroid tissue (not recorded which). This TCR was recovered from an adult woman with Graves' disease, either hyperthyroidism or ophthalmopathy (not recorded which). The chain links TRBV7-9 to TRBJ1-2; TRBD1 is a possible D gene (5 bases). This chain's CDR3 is CASSPRIDSFLGGYTF. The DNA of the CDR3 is TGTGCCAGCAGCCCGCGCATTGACAGCTTCTTAGGTGGCTACACCTTC. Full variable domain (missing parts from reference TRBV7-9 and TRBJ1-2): DTGVSQNPRHKITKRGQNVTFRCDPISEHNRLYWYRQTLGQGPEFLTYFQNEAQLEKSRLLSDRFSAERPKGSFSTLEIQRTEQGDSAMYLCASSPRIDSFLGGYTFGSGTRLTVV.